Included here is one T cell receptor (beta chain) sequence, with context. The sample comes from a study of shared clonotypes between healthy human individuals. Execution of the assay was at deep level. Sequencing used immunoSEQ multiplex PCR; TCRdb keeps in-frame clones, though not all of them. The table has just under 350,000 clones, roughly 80% seen once; the top ten hold 10%. The TCR was taken from a man aged 25 to 40 in good health. The specimen sequenced was memory CD4+ T cells sorted from blood. Subset defined: CD45RA-negative fraction.

The CDR3 region is CATKVTGDTDTQYF. The CDR3 DNA reads as TGCGCCACCAAGGTGACGGGAGACACAGATACGCAGTATTTT. The chain couples TRBV10-2 to TRBJ2-3; maybe TRBD2 (6 bases). Germline V gene sequence: CDR1 WSHSY, CDR2 SAAADI. V was pared by 10 bases and J by 2 bases, with 16 bases between. This CDR3 is 14 amino acids long.